The T cell receptor beta chain under discussion was sequenced for a study of blood T cell repertoires in COVID-19. In the study overall: The United States, Italy and Spain were the sources of the acute and convalescent COVID-19 samples. From T cells, B-cell-depleted T cells, or PBMCs came the material, which was cDNA or gDNA.

After removal of 0 bases from V and 0 bases from J, the junction contained 5 bases not matched to a gene. The CDR3 consists of 17 residues. Germline values: CDR1 SGHRS, CDR2 YFSETQ. Enrollment of patients from Seattle took place during active infection, with longitudinal follow-up. Per the study methods: Scientists estimated how many nucleated cells there were by amplifying reference gene primers. TCRdb's copy holds only in-frame clones and misses some; the assay was immunoSEQ multiplex PCR. V, J and clone size derive from that table, while D and trimming were established from the DNA sequence. In the table there are almost 250,000 clones, 86% of which are singletons.

The chain couples TRBV5-1 to TRBJ1-3, with 8 positions matching TRBD1. The TCR sequence derives from a woman of 80 years or more with COVID-19, enrolled during active disease. Sequencing was performed on peripheral blood. This CDR3 is CASSLGGTGLSGNTIYF. The CDR3 DNA is TGCGCCAGCAGCTTGGGAGGGACAGGTCTCTCTGGAAACACCATATATTTT.